This entry lists 18 T cell receptor beta chains sequenced from one sample in a study of T cells after yellow fever vaccination (dated by TCRdb to about 2019). The library was built by means of 5' RACE. Instrument on record: Illumina HiSeq 2500. TCRdb trimmed public reads at Q25 via fastp, called clones via MiXCR and kept in-frame beta chains. Each CDR3 protein gets just one entry, which takes the most common genes and DNA from the rows behind it. The sample data list roughly 310,000 distinct CDR3 sequences, and 8.7% of these were observed just once. In total, the top ten clones hold around 17% of the sample. The sample's treatment or condition label is to be understood as: live attenuated yellow fever vaccine strain. Sequenced material: PBMCs, taken on the day of the first yellow fever vaccination. Receptors originate from a man younger than 30 who received the YFV17D yellow fever vaccine.

This chain uses TRBV15 with TRBJ1-5; maybe TRBD1 (6 bases). Germline values: CDR1 LNHNV, CDR2 YYDKDF (reference sequence). The CDR3 loop spans 16 amino acids. Trimming took 1 base from V and 7 from J, leaving 17 bases between them. The CDR3 region is CATSRGSRGLWQPQHF. CDR3 nucleotides: TGTGCCACCAGCAGAGGCTCCAGGGGATTGTGGCAGCCCCAGCATTTT. Full variable domain (outside the CDR3, taken from reference TRBV15 and TRBJ1-5): DAMVIQNPRYQVTQFGKPVTLSCSQTLNHNVMYWYQQKSSQAPKLLFHYYDKDFNNEADTPDNFQSRRPNTSFCFLDIRSPGLGDTAMYLCATSRGSRGLWQPQHFGDGTRLSIL.

This clonotype turned up a few times. The chain is built from TRBV14 and TRBJ1-2; D not certain. The germline V gene encodes CDR1 SGHDN and CDR2 FVKESK. With 2 bases removed from V and 4 bases from J, the gap between germline ends came to 11 bases. This CDR3 contains 14 residues. CDR3 region: CASSQYKQSYGYTF. CDR3 DNA: TGTGCCAGCAGCCAATATAAACAGTCCTATGGCTACACCTTC.

This clonotype was observed a handful of times. The J gene is TRBJ1-1, the V gene TRBV12-3 or TRBV12-4, with D perhaps matching TRBD1 (5 bases). The CDR3 loop spans 12 amino acids. The ends were cut back, 7 bases at V and 6 bases at J, with 12 bases in the middle. The CDR3 region is CASTTGTPEAFF. CDR3 coding DNA: TGTGCCAGCACAACCGGGACTCCTGAAGCTTTCTTT.

This chain uses TRBV4-3 with TRBJ2-3, with a weak D call TRBD1 (7 bases). Trimming stripped 0 bases from V and 4 bases from J, with 11 bases between. Germline CDR1 and CDR2: LGHNA and YSLEER. The CDR3 consists of 15 residues. DNA of the CDR3: TGCGCCAGCAGCCAAGATGCAGGGGGGTCAGATACGCAGTATTTT. This sequence encodes CASSQDAGGSDTQYF.

This clonotype occurred many times. The CDR3: CASSSGTGGPYEQYF. The CDR3 DNA follows: TGTGCCAGCAGCTCCGGGACGGGGGGCCCCTACGAGCAGTACTTC. The chain carries TRBV5-4 and TRBJ2-7; maybe TRBD2 (7 bases). From germline, CDR1 is SGHNT and CDR2 YYREEE (reference sequence). The CDR3 has 15 residues. V was trimmed by 3 bases and J by 2 bases, leaving 15 bases between them.

This clonotype was seen a handful of times. The chain combines TRBV7-6 with TRBJ1-4; D gene unclear. V lost 7 bases to trimming and J lost 5 bases, with 23 bases between them. The CDR3 has 17 amino acids. Germline V lookup: CDR1 SGHVS, CDR2 FNYEAQ. Here the CDR3 DNA reads TGTGCCAGCACCTCCTCGCGGTTTCAGCGGATGAATGAAAAACTGTTTTTT. This encodes CASTSSRFQRMNEKLFF. Looking up the rest from reference TRBV7-6 and TRBJ1-4 gives the full variable domain: GAGVSQSPRYKVTKRGQDVALRCDPISGHVSLYWYRQALGQGPEFLTYFNYEAQQDKSGLPNDRFSAERPEGSISTLTIQRTEQRDSAMYRCASTSSRFQRMNEKLFFGSGTQLSVL.

This clonotype has a handful of counts. V usage is TRBV5-6 and J usage is TRBJ2-2; tentatively, D is TRBD1 (6 bases). V was trimmed by 4 bases and J by 6 bases, leaving 13 bases between them. CDR3 length equals 14 residues. In germline, CDR1 is SGHDT, CDR2 YYEEEE. CDR3 sequence: CASSPHRVSGELFF. In DNA form, the CDR3 reads TGTGCCAGCAGCCCGCACAGGGTCTCCGGGGAGCTGTTTTTT.

The sample holds a few counts of this clonotype. J is TRBJ1-1 and V is TRBV6-5; possible D gene TRBD1, 6 bases. CDR1 is MNHEY and CDR2 is SVGAGI in the germline V gene. The CDR3 is made up of 18 amino acids. V was shortened by 0 bases and J by 0 bases, with 17 bases between the two germline ends. CDR3 loop: CASSYSIQGSYMNTEAFF. In DNA, the CDR3 is TGTGCCAGCAGTTACTCGATTCAGGGGAGTTACATGAACACTGAAGCTTTCTTT.

The table lists this clonotype with many counts. CDR3 in amino acids: CASSLPQEGVNEQFF. The CDR3 DNA reads TGTGCCAGCAGTTTACCGCAGGAAGGGGTCAATGAGCAGTTCTTC. V and J are TRBV12-3 or TRBV12-4 and TRBJ2-1; D is perhaps TRBD1 (5 bases). CDR3 length: 15 residues. The germline V and J ends were trimmed by 2 bases and 6 bases, with 14 bases remaining between them.

The chain combines TRBV12-3 or TRBV12-4 with TRBJ2-5; no firm D call. The CDR3 totals 11 residues. V lost 4 bases and J lost 6, with 6 bases in between. The CDR3 DNA sequence: TGTGCCAGCAGTTCCACCCAGACCCAGTACTTC. Amino acid sequence: CASSSTQTQYF.

The chain combines TRBV5-4 with TRBJ2-7; 7 nucleotides align to TRBD1. This CDR3 contains 13 residues. Looked up from germline, CDR1 is SGHNT and CDR2 is YYREEE (reference sequence). V lost 2 bases and J lost 4; bases outside the gene matches: 3. The CDR3: CASSLDRVYEQYF. The CDR3 bases are TGTGCCAGCAGCTTAGACAGGGTATACGAGCAGTACTTC.

This clonotype turned up a few times. CDR3 residues: CATSSGGGGNEQFF. The CDR3 bases are TGTGCCACCAGCAGCGGGGGCGGGGGCAATGAGCAGTTCTTC. The chain is built from TRBV15 and TRBJ2-1; D might be TRBD2 (7 bases). CDR1 and CDR2 (germline): LNHNV, YYDKDF (reference sequence). The CDR3 loop spans 14 amino acids. V was cut by 3 bases and J by 6 bases, with 12 bases left in between.

This clonotype has a handful of counts. The chain combines TRBV12-3 or TRBV12-4 with TRBJ1-1, with D possibly being TRBD1 (5 bases). This CDR3 has 14 amino acids. V lost 3 bases and J 6 bases, leaving 14 bases between the germline ends. CDR3: CASSFSAGPPEAFF. CDR3 nucleotides: TGTGCCAGCAGTTTCTCCGCGGGGCCCCCTGAAGCTTTCTTT.

This rearrangement joins TRBV3-1 to TRBJ1-6; D gene unclear. The CDR3 is 12 residues long. V lost 4 bases to trimming and J lost 9 bases, with 7 bases between them. CDR1 and CDR2 from the germline V gene are LGHDT and YNNKEL (reference sequence). As DNA, the CDR3 is TGTGCCAGCAGCCTAGAAGCTTCACCCCTCCACTTT. Its translation: CASSLEASPLHF.

The genes are TRBV7-2 and TRBJ2-7; 10 nucleotides match TRBD2. The V gene end was trimmed by 6 bases and the J gene end by 0 bases; junction bases not matched to a gene: 5. The CDR3 is 15 amino acids. CDR1 is SGHTA and CDR2 is FQGNSA in the germline V gene. The CDR3 region is CASSQSGGASYEQYF. As DNA, the CDR3 is TGTGCCAGCAGTCAAAGCGGGGGGGCCTCCTACGAGCAGTACTTC.

This clonotype has a handful of counts. V gene TRBV4-2 combines with J gene TRBJ1-6; D is perhaps TRBD1 (5 bases). Germline lookup yields CDR1 LGHNA and CDR2 YNFKEQ. Trimming took 4 bases from V and 10 from J, leaving 14 bases between them. The CDR3 runs 14 residues. CDR3 in amino acids: CASSRGGSHSPLHF. The CDR3 nucleotides are TGTGCCAGCAGCCGGGGGGGGTCTCACTCACCCCTCCACTTT.

This clonotype occurred many times. The chain employs TRBV9 and TRBJ2-5, with D perhaps given as TRBD1 or TRBD2 (6 bases each). V dropped 0 bases and J dropped 5 bases, with 17 bases sitting between them. The germline CDR1 and CDR2 sequences are SGDLS and YYNGEE. The CDR3 is 16 residues long. For the CDR3, the DNA is TGTGCCAGCAGCGTAGCTCTCGGGGGCCTATCGGAGACCCAGTACTTC. Residues: CASSVALGGLSETQYF.

The gene calls are TRBV29-1 and TRBJ2-5; TRBD1 agrees at 7 bases. Germline CDR1 and CDR2: SQVTM and ANQGSEA. V lost 2 bases, J lost 0 bases, and 3 bases stayed unmatched. CDR3 length: 14 residues. This CDR3 is CSVERTGYQETQYF. CDR3 in DNA: TGCAGCGTTGAAAGGACAGGCTACCAAGAGACCCAGTACTTC. Full variable domain (remainder filled in from reference TRBV29-1 and TRBJ2-5): SAVISQKPSRDICQRGTSLTIQCQVDSQVTMMFWYRQQPGQSLTLIATANQGSEATYESGFVIDKFPISRPNLTFSTLTVSNMSPEDSSIYLCSVERTGYQETQYFGPGTRLLVL.